The 27 T cell receptor beta chains in this list originate from one sample, sequenced in a study of OX40 agonist ivuxolimab in advanced cancers. TCRdb's table, derived via immunoSEQ multiplex PCR, lists solely in-frame clones and lacks some. The data contain around 38,000 clones, about 88% of them singletons. Material: CD4+ or CD8+ T cells sorted from blood, obtained in a trial of the OX40 agonist ivuxolimab. The receptors derive from an adult with an advanced solid tumor such as melanoma, head and neck, liver or kidney cancer.

The chain recombines TRBV7-2 with TRBJ2-5; D might be TRBD1 (6 bases). Trimming removed 1 base from V and 3 bases from J, with 21 bases in between. The V gene's germline CDR1 is SGHTA and CDR2 FQGNSA. This CDR3 spans 18 amino acids. In DNA form, the CDR3 reads TGTGCCAGCAGCTTAGTAGGGGTCGAAGGGGGAGTGGAAGAGACCCAGTACTTC. It is translated as CASSLVGVEGGVEETQYF.

The chain joins TRBV7-9 to TRBJ1-2; 8 positions agree with TRBD1. The germline V gene encodes CDR1 SEHNR and CDR2 FQNEAQ (reference sequence). Trimming took 5 bases from V and 8 from J; bases not matched to a gene: 13. This CDR3 comprises 15 residues. CDR3 nucleotides: TGTGCCAGCAGCACACCCAGCGACAGGGGTGTGGGCTACACCTTC. Amino acids: CASSTPSDRGVGYTF.

The rearrangement uses TRBV7-6 and TRBJ1-5, with no clear D. The CDR3 runs to 16 residues. CDR1 is SGHVS, CDR2 FNYEAQ, per germline. V was pared by 5 bases and J by 0 bases, with 14 bases between. For the CDR3, the DNA is TGTGCCAGCAGCCTTCTGGCGGGCGATAGCAATCAGCCCCAGCATTTT. It encodes CASSLLAGDSNQPQHF. The full variable domain, rest sourced from reference TRBV7-6 and TRBJ1-5, is GAGVSQSPRYKVTKRGQDVALRCDPISGHVSLYWYRQALGQGPEFLTYFNYEAQQDKSGLPNDRFSAERPEGSISTLTIQRTEQRDSAMYRCASSLLAGDSNQPQHFGDGTRLSIL.

The chain joins TRBV2 to TRBJ2-1; D might be TRBD2 (6 bases). Germline V gives CDR1 SNHLY, CDR2 FYNNEI. The V end was cut by 7 bases, the J end by 7 bases, with 20 bases between. This CDR3 has 15 residues. Here the CDR3 reads CASTEGLHPANEQFF. The CDR3 nucleotides are TGTGCCAGCACAGAGGGACTTCATCCGGCGAATGAGCAGTTCTTC. The whole variable domain, remainder taken from reference TRBV2 and TRBJ2-1, is EPEVTQTPSHQVTQMGQEVILRCVPISNHLYFYWYRQILGQKVEFLVSFYNNEISEKSEIFDDQFSVERPDGSNFTLKIRSTKLEDSAMYFCASTEGLHPANEQFFGPGTRLTVL.

CDR3 in amino acids: CASTRAVTDTQYF. CDR3 nucleotide sequence: TGTGCCAGCACCAGAGCAGTAACAGATACGCAGTATTTT. The chain carries TRBV7-9 and TRBJ2-3; D remains ambiguous. The germline V and J ends were trimmed by 7 bases and 3 bases, with 11 bases remaining between them. CDR1 is SEHNR and CDR2 is FQNEAQ in the germline V gene (reference sequence). The CDR3 sequence is 13 residues long. The full variable domain, in which reference TRBV7-9 and TRBJ2-3 provide the parts outside the CDR3, is DTGVSQNPRHKITKRGQNVTFRCDPISEHNRLYWYRQTLGQGPEFLTYFQNEAQLEKSRLLSDRFSAERPKGSFSTLEIQRTEQGDSAMYLCASTRAVTDTQYFGPGTRLTVL.

This clone was observed once. The genes are TRBV5-5 and TRBJ1-5; no firm D call. V was trimmed by 5 bases and J by 0 bases, leaving 12 bases between them. In germline, CDR1 is SGHKS, CDR2 YYEKEE (reference sequence). This CDR3 comprises 15 residues. In DNA, the CDR3 is TGTGCCAGCAGGGACCAACCGCATAGCAATCAGCCCCAGCATTTT. Its translation is CASRDQPHSNQPQHF.

The J gene is TRBJ2-1, the V gene TRBV5-6; perhaps TRBD1 as D (5 bases). There are 16 residues in the CDR3. Trimming shortened V by 3 bases and J by 2 bases, and 15 bases separated the two germline ends. Germline assignment: CDR1 SGHDT and CDR2 YYEEEE. For the CDR3, the DNA is TGTGCCAGCAGCTCGGACCGACAGAAACCCTACAATGAGCAGTTCTTC. The encoded protein is CASSSDRQKPYNEQFF.

V gene TRBV2 combines with J gene TRBJ1-1; unclear D gene. Between the trimmed V and J ends, which lost 7 bases and 7 bases, there was a span of 22 bases. The CDR3 has 15 amino acids. Germline values: CDR1 SNHLY, CDR2 FYNNEI. The CDR3 coding sequence is TGTGCCAGCACCCACGTACCCCACGTTGGTGGTGAAGCTTTCTTT. Translated, it gives CASTHVPHVGGEAFF.

The chain employs TRBV28 and TRBJ2-7; 11 nucleotides agree with TRBD2. This CDR3 is 14 amino acids long. Trimming cost V 5 bases and J 6 bases; bases outside gene matches: 6. Looked up from germline, CDR1 is MDHEN and CDR2 is SYDVKM. The CDR3 DNA is TGTGCCAGCAGTCAAAGACTAGCGGGATTCGAGCAGTACTTC. Translating it yields CASSQRLAGFEQYF. The full variable domain, in which reference TRBV28 and TRBJ2-7 provide the parts outside the CDR3, is DVKVTQSSRYLVKRTGEKVFLECVQDMDHENMFWYRQDPGLGLRLIYFSYDVKMKEKGDIPEGYSVSREKKERFSLILESASTNQTSMYLCASSQRLAGFEQYFGPGTRLTVT.

This rearrangement joins TRBV4-3 to TRBJ1-2, with 11 nucleotides matching TRBD1. In germline, CDR1 is LGHNA, CDR2 YSLEER. This CDR3 region has 16 residues. Trimming at V came to 0 bases and at J to 7 bases, leaving 7 bases not matched to a gene. The DNA for the CDR3 is TGCGCCAGCAGCCAAGATTCCCGGACAGGGGGCTTTGGCTACACCTTC. Translated, it gives CASSQDSRTGGFGYTF.

The genes are TRBV7-5 and TRBJ2-3; TRBD2, the table's D call, lacks a check against the DNA. TRBV7-5 is a pseudogene segment. The CDR3 extends over 16 amino acids. In nucleotides, the CDR3 is TGTGCCAGAAGCCCCGCTAGCGGGGACAGCACAGATACGCAGTATTTT. Translated, it gives CARSPASGDSTDTQYF.

This clone was detected a few times. This chain uses TRBV5-8 with TRBJ1-2, with unresolved D. The CDR3 has 14 residues. V lost 4 bases, J lost 4 bases, and 14 bases lay in between. The germline gives CDR1 SGHTS, CDR2 YDEGEE. The CDR3 loop is CASSVRTSTYGYTF. As DNA, the CDR3 is TGTGCCAGCAGCGTTCGTACTTCCACCTATGGCTACACCTTC.

This clone was recorded a few times. The chain has TRBV7-6 and TRBJ2-1; D may be TRBD1 (6 bases). The ends were cut back, 2 bases at V and 8 bases at J, with 22 bases in the middle. The germline V gene encodes CDR1 SGHVS and CDR2 FNYEAQ. This CDR3 spans 17 amino acids. As DNA, the CDR3 is TGTGCCAGCAGCTTAATCTGGGGGCCGGATGGTAGGGATGAGCAGTTCTTC. This translates into CASSLIWGPDGRDEQFF.

V and J are TRBV15 and TRBJ1-3; TRBD1 matches at 9 bases. V was pared by 3 bases and J by 0 bases, with 12 bases of the junction left unmatched. The CDR3 runs to 19 residues. CDR1 and CDR2 (germline): LNHNV, YYDKDF (reference sequence). The CDR3 region is CATSSKEAGQGYSGNTIYF. CDR3 nucleotides: TGTGCCACCAGCAGCAAAGAAGCGGGACAGGGTTACTCTGGAAACACCATATATTTT.

J is TRBJ2-1 and V is TRBV25-1; D remains ambiguous. Germline CDR1 and CDR2: MGHDK and SYGVNS. The CDR3 has 11 amino acids. V lost 4 bases, J lost 7 bases, and 5 bases lay in between. As DNA, the CDR3 is TGTGCCAGCAGTGCTGGTAATGAGCAGTTCTTC. It yields the protein CASSAGNEQFF.

This clone is medium-sized. This chain uses TRBV6-6 with TRBJ1-5; D might be TRBD1 (5 bases). This CDR3 has 11 amino acids. V dropped 8 bases and J dropped 7 bases, with 9 bases sitting between them. Germline CDR1 reads MNHNY; CDR2 reads SVGAGI (reference sequence). The CDR3 nucleotides read TGTGCCAGCCGCAGGGAACAGCCCCAGCATTTT. Translated: CASRREQPQHF.

CDR3 bases: TGTGCCAGCAGCCGGACCGGGAGAACTGAAGCTTTCTTT. Protein product: CASSRTGRTEAFF. The gene calls are TRBV11-1 and TRBJ1-1; D call uncertain. With 5 bases removed from V and 5 bases from J, the gap between germline ends came to 12 bases. The CDR3 contains 13 residues. CDR1 SGHAT and CDR2 FQDESV come from the germline V gene (reference sequence).

The chain links TRBV27 to TRBJ2-1; 8 nucleotides line up with TRBD2. J gave up 9 bases and V 3 bases, and 10 bases lay outside the gene matches. The germline V gene encodes CDR1 MNHEY and CDR2 SMNVEV (reference sequence). The CDR3 covers 15 residues. CDR3 amino acids: CASSLSSGARGEQFF. DNA of the CDR3: TGTGCCAGCAGTTTGAGTAGCGGGGCCCGGGGTGAGCAGTTCTTC.

The chain combines TRBV29-1 with TRBJ1-1; 10 bases fit TRBD1. CDR3 length: 14 amino acids. V gave up 8 bases and J gave up 4 bases; unmatched junction bases: 10. The V gene's germline CDR1 is SQVTM and CDR2 ANQGSEA. CDR3 coding DNA: TGCAGCATACCGGGACAGGGGAGTGGCACTGAAGCTTTCTTT. It is translated as CSIPGQGSGTEAFF.

The chain couples TRBV6-6 to TRBJ2-5, with TRBD2 as a possible D gene (5 bases). The length of the CDR3 is 14 residues. The ends were cut back, 7 bases at V and 1 base at J, with 13 bases in the middle. CDR1 and CDR2 (germline): MNHNY, SVGAGI (reference sequence). DNA for the CDR3: TGTGCCAGCACTCTACGGGGTGGCCAAGAGACCCAGTACTTC. This encodes CASTLRGGQETQYF.

V usage is TRBV9 and J usage is TRBJ2-3; D not resolved. Trimming removed 0 bases from V and 0 bases from J, with 8 bases in between. Germline V gene sequence: CDR1 SGDLS, CDR2 YYNGEE. The CDR3 runs to 15 residues. The CDR3 DNA sequence: TGTGCCAGCAGCGTAGGAACGGCGAGCACAGATACGCAGTATTTT. Its protein product is CASSVGTASTDTQYF.

The chain recombines TRBV10-3 with TRBJ2-3; 9 positions match TRBD2. Losses at the gene ends were 10 bases for V and 8 bases for J; bases not matched to a gene: 13. Per germline, CDR1 ENHRY and CDR2 SYGVKD. The CDR3 sequence is 14 residues long. The CDR3 protein is CATFGGGALGTQYF. The CDR3 DNA sequence: TGTGCCACCTTTGGCGGGGGGGCCCTCGGTACGCAGTATTTT.

The J gene is TRBJ2-3, the V gene TRBV4-1; D not resolved. Germline CDR1 reads MGHRA; CDR2 reads YSYEKL. CDR3 length: 14 residues. The V gene lost 4 bases and the J gene lost 0 bases, with 8 bases spanning the gap. The CDR3 DNA is TGCGCCAGCAGCCCCCTTCTAAGCACAGATACGCAGTATTTT. This gives the protein CASSPLLSTDTQYF.

The gene calls are TRBV6-6 and TRBJ2-2; D is undetermined. CDR1 is MNHNY and CDR2 is SVGAGI in the germline V gene (reference sequence). The CDR3 has 13 amino acids. V was shortened by 7 bases and J by 4 bases, with 10 bases between the two germline ends. Written as DNA, the CDR3 is TGTGCCAGCAAAGAGGTTACCACCGGGGAGCTGTTTTTT. As protein: CASKEVTTGELFF.

J is TRBJ1-1 and V is TRBV5-6; D is undetermined. CDR3 length equals 11 residues. Germline CDR1 SGHDT, CDR2 YYEEEE. Trimming pared 2 bases from V and 5 bases from J, leaving 4 bases between. Here the CDR3 DNA reads TGTGCCAGCAGCTTCGGTACTGAAGCTTTCTTT. Its translation is CASSFGTEAFF.

The chain carries TRBV9 and TRBJ2-1, with D possibly being TRBD2 (7 bases). Trimming removed 4 bases at V and 13 bases at J, with 21 bases between. Germline CDR1 SGDLS, CDR2 YYNGEE. The CDR3 is 14 amino acids. The DNA for the CDR3 is TGTGCCAGCAGCCCCCTAGGAGGGGGGGGTGGTCAGTTCTTC. Translated: CASSPLGGGGGQFF.

The chain has TRBV6-5 and TRBJ2-1; TRBD1 is a possible D gene (6 bases). CDR1 is MNHEY, CDR2 SVGAGI, per germline. Trimming took off 6 bases at V and 14 bases at J, with 14 bases between the two ends. The CDR3 is 11 residues long. CDR3 nucleotide sequence: TGTGCCAGCAGCTGGGGACACCTAAAGTTCTTC. Translating gives CASSWGHLKFF.